A single sample gave rise to the 18 T cell receptor beta chains below, sequenced in a study of blood T cell repertoires in COVID-19. Clones were read by immunoSEQ multiplex PCR, and TCRdb kept only the in-frame ones, dropping some. Here the sample spans hundreds of thousands of clones, less than 90% being singletons. Sequenced material: peripheral blood. The source is a woman in her 50s with COVID-19, enrolled during active disease.

V is TRBV13 and J is TRBJ2-2; no reliable D call. The V and J ends lost 0 bases and 9 bases respectively, with 14 bases between them. CDR1 is PRHDT, CDR2 FYEKMQ, per germline (reference sequence). The CDR3 runs 15 residues. This CDR3 reads CASSLGGSVSRELFF. The CDR3 nucleotides are TGTGCCAGCAGCTTAGGCGGTTCCGTGTCCAGGGAGCTGTTTTTT.

The chain joins TRBV6-5 to TRBJ1-4; D not resolved. Germline lookup yields CDR1 MNHEY and CDR2 SVGAGI. This CDR3 region has 16 residues. Trimming removed 2 bases at V and 7 bases at J, with 17 bases between. The CDR3 coding sequence is TGTGCCAGCAGTTACAAAAATAAAGGATCGGGTGAAAAACTGTTTTTT. This encodes CASSYKNKGSGEKLFF.

V gene TRBV5-1 combines with J gene TRBJ2-7; D might be TRBD1 (6 bases). V was trimmed by 7 bases and J by 5 bases, leaving 10 bases between them. CDR1 and CDR2 (germline): SGHRS, YFSETQ. This CDR3 is built from 11 residues. CDR3 sequence: CASRTAHEQYF. The CDR3 DNA is TGCGCCAGCCGGACAGCCCACGAGCAGTACTTC.

The V call is TRBV6-6, the J call TRBJ1-5; D remains unclear. Germline V CDR1 and CDR2: MNHNY, SVGAGI (reference sequence). V gave up 8 bases and J gave up 1 base, with 9 bases separating them. CDR3 length: 13 residues. The CDR3 coding sequence is TGTGCCAGCGCGCTGGTGAGCAATCAGCCCCAGCATTTT. Its translation: CASALVSNQPQHF.

This rearrangement joins TRBV30 to TRBJ1-2, with D unresolved. The CDR3 is made up of 14 amino acids. V gave up 1 base and J gave up 8 bases, with 17 bases separating them. Per the germline V gene, CDR1 is GTSNPN and CDR2 is SVGIG (reference sequence). The CDR3 sequence is CAWSGPGRARGYTF. CDR3 in DNA: TGTGCCTGGAGTGGGCCCGGGAGGGCAAGGGGCTACACCTTC.

This clone was seen a single time. The gene calls are TRBV7-8 and TRBJ1-2; D remains unclear. The V gene's germline CDR1 is SGHVS and CDR2 FQNEAQ. CDR3 length: 13 residues. V lost 0 bases and J 3 bases, leaving 5 bases between the germline ends. The CDR3 bases are TGTGCCAGCAGCTTAGCAGGAGACTATGGCTACACCTTC. It translates to CASSLAGDYGYTF. Full variable domain (rest looked up from reference TRBV7-8 and TRBJ1-2): GAGVSQSPRYKVAKRGQDVALRCDPISGHVSLFWYQQALGQGPEFLTYFQNEAQLDKSGLPSDRFFAERPEGSVSTLKIQRTQQEDSAVYLCASSLAGDYGYTFGSGTRLTVV.

The chain employs TRBV6-5 and TRBJ2-4, with D perhaps matching TRBD2 (6 bases). Trimming took 4 bases from V and 5 from J, leaving 18 bases between them. This CDR3 has 16 amino acids. Germline values: CDR1 MNHEY, CDR2 SVGAGI. The CDR3 DNA sequence: TGTGCCAGCAGTTCCCGGAGGGCAGGGACCCAAAACATTCAGTACTTC. Residues: CASSSRRAGTQNIQYF.

The rearrangement links TRBV7-9 to TRBJ2-7, with 11 bases identical to TRBD1. The V gene's germline CDR1 is SEHNR and CDR2 FQNEAQ (reference sequence). The CDR3 has 15 amino acids. Germline trimming cut 3 bases from V and 2 bases from J; bases unmatched to any gene: 3. CDR3 residues: CASSLGQGVTYEQYF. CDR3 coding DNA: TGTGCCAGCAGCTTGGGACAGGGGGTGACCTACGAGCAGTACTTC.

The V and J genes are TRBV5-1 and TRBJ2-2; 8 positions match TRBD1. CDR1 is SGHRS and CDR2 is YFSETQ in the germline V gene. V trimming: 4 bases; J trimming: 4 bases; junction bases outside the gene matches: 9. This CDR3 spans 16 amino acids. The CDR3 reads CASSHRDRSLTGELFF. The CDR3, as DNA: TGCGCCAGCAGCCACCGGGACAGGTCTCTCACCGGGGAGCTGTTTTTT.

The chain carries TRBV2 and TRBJ1-5; possible D gene TRBD1, 6 bases. Germline V CDR1 and CDR2: SNHLY, FYNNEI. The CDR3 is 14 residues long. Between the trimmed V and J ends, which lost 3 bases and 0 bases, there was a span of 6 bases. As DNA, the CDR3 is TGTGCCAGCAGTGAGGGGGCTAGCAATCAGCCCCAGCATTTT. Protein sequence: CASSEGASNQPQHF. The full variable domain, completed using reference TRBV2 and TRBJ1-5, is EPEVTQTPSHQVTQMGQEVILRCVPISNHLYFYWYRQILGQKVEFLVSFYNNEISEKSEIFDDQFSVERPDGSNFTLKIRSTKLEDSAMYFCASSEGASNQPQHFGDGTRLSIL.

This clone was counted once. This chain uses TRBV27 with TRBJ1-2, with 7 bases fitting TRBD1. Germline assignment: CDR1 MNHEY and CDR2 SMNVEV (reference sequence). The CDR3 is 12 amino acids. Losses at the gene ends were 5 bases for V and 7 bases for J; bases not matched to a gene: 4. CDR3 DNA sequence: TGTGCCAGCAGTACAGGGGCCAGTGGCTACACCTTC. It yields the protein CASSTGASGYTF.

The CDR3 region has the DNA TGTGCCAGCAGCTTAGCGGGGAGCGAGCAGTACTTC. Its protein is CASSLAGSEQYF. This sequence joins TRBV7-6 and TRBJ2-7; TRBD2 might be the D (5 bases). Trimming stripped 0 bases from V and 6 bases from J, with 6 bases between. The CDR3 extends over 12 amino acids. Germline lookup yields CDR1 SGHVS and CDR2 FNYEAQ.

This rearrangement joins TRBV11-1 to TRBJ1-1, with D maybe TRBD1 (5 bases). Deletions cut 4 bases from V and 5 bases from J, with 11 bases between. The germline V gene encodes CDR1 SGHAT and CDR2 FQDESV (reference sequence). The CDR3 spans 13 residues. The CDR3 region has the DNA TGTGCCAGCAGCTATGGGGGAGGGACTGAAGCTTTCTTT. Amino acid sequence: CASSYGGGTEAFF.

V gene TRBV5-1 combines with J gene TRBJ1-2, with a possible D match to TRBD1 (6 bases). The ends were cut back, 1 base at V and 4 bases at J, with 14 bases in the middle. The germline CDR1 and CDR2 sequences are SGHRS and YFSETQ. The CDR3 runs to 15 residues. The CDR3 reads CASSLQLGQSYGYTF. CDR3 in DNA: TGCGCCAGCAGCTTGCAACTTGGACAGTCCTATGGCTACACCTTC.

The J gene is TRBJ2-7, the V gene TRBV5-1; 8 nucleotides match TRBD1. Germline trimming cut 7 bases from V and 3 bases from J; bases unmatched to any gene: 6. The CDR3 runs to 13 residues. Per the germline V gene, CDR1 is SGHRS and CDR2 is YFSETQ. CDR3 residues: CASGQGTGYEQYF. CDR3 in DNA: TGCGCCAGCGGACAGGGTACTGGCTACGAGCAGTACTTC.

This chain joins TRBV12-3 or TRBV12-4 and TRBJ2-5; possibly TRBD1 for D (6 bases). V was shortened by 8 bases and J by 9 bases, with 16 bases between the two germline ends. The CDR3 length is 12 residues. The CDR3 nucleotides are TGTGCCAGCTCTCTCCATACAGGGTCCCAGTACTTC. As protein: CASSLHTGSQYF.

This sequence joins TRBV19 and TRBJ2-7; a weak D match, TRBD1 (7 bases). The CDR3 totals 13 residues. Trimming took off 3 bases at V and 5 bases at J, with 11 bases between the two ends. Germline-derived CDR1 and CDR2 are LNHDA and SQIVND (reference sequence). The CDR3 spells CASSIQGEDEQYF. As DNA, the CDR3 is TGTGCCAGTAGTATCCAGGGGGAGGACGAGCAGTACTTC.

This chain connects TRBV5-6 to TRBJ2-3; 14 bases fit TRBD2. The CDR3 has 17 residues. Trimming removed 4 bases from V and 2 bases from J; junction bases left unmatched: 6. Germline values: CDR1 SGHDT, CDR2 YYEEEE. The CDR3 here is CASSPGTSGGLTDTQYF. CDR3 in DNA: TGTGCCAGCAGCCCAGGGACTAGCGGGGGCCTCACAGATACGCAGTATTTT.